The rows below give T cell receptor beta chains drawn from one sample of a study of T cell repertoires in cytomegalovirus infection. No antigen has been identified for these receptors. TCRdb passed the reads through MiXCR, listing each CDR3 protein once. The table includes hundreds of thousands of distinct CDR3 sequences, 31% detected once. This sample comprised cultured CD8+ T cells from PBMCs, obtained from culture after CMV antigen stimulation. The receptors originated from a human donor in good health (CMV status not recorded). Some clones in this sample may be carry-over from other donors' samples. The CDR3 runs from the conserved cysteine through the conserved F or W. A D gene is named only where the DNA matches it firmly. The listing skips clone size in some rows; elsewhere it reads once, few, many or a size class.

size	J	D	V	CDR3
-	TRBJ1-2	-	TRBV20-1	CSARGRDSYGYTF
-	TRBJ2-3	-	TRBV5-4	CASSPTTGSTDTQYF
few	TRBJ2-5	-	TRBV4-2	CASSQELGGEETQYF
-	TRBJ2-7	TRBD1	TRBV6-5	CASRYRGQGGYEQYF
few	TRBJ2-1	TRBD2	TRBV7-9	CASSGRLAGGIYNEQFF
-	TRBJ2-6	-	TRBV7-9	CAPGANVLTF
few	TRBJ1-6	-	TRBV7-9	CATSDQGTLTLHF
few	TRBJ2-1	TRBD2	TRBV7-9	CASSLRGEVSYNEQFF
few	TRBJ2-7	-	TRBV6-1	CASSVGGMGYEQYF
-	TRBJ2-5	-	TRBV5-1	CASSVSRTSGSETQYF
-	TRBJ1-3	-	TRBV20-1	CSARDRAKGLGNTIYF
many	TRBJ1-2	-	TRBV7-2	CASSFGRGPSYGYTF
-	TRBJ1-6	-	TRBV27	CASSWGTVGSPLHF
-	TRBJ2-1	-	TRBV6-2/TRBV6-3	CASTKGRGNSYNEQFF
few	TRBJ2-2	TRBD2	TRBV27	CASWTSGPGELFF